This T cell receptor (beta chain) emerged from a study of CXCR3-negative and CXCR3-positive naive CD8 T cells. Study outcomes and limitations: With respect to TRBV-TRBJ usage, naive CXCR3-negative and CXCR3-positive cells were similar; memory differed. Relative to CXCR3-negative naive cells, CXCR3-positive naive cells had more hydrophobic TRB CDR3s.

With regard to this clonotype: Antigen specificity is unknown.

Every CD8+ subset sample held around 300,000 flow-sorted cells, done in triplicate. This CDR3 spans 15 amino acids. The authors prepared UMI-labeled TRB cDNA libraries by 5' RACE. Following a re-call of the 5' RACE reads, TCRdb has one entry per CDR3 protein and lacks DNA. Its table records 35,000 to 55,000 distinct CDR3 sequences. The TCR originated in a human donor in good health. Some clones in this sample may be carry-over from other donors' samples. The genes are TRBV12-3 or TRBV12-4 and TRBJ2-1; with no DNA, the TCRdb D assignment of TRBD1 cannot be verified. The sample comprised naive CXCR3- CD8+ T cells from blood. Subset reported: CD45RO-CCR7+CD27+CD95- naive CD8+ T cells lacking CXCR3 (TNR3-). The CDR3 here is CASSLLGQGYNEQFF.